These T cell receptor beta chains were read from a single sample in a study of cytomegalovirus exposure and HLA in healthy donors. Only in-frame clones appear in the TCRdb table, and some are missing; sequencing was by immunoSEQ multiplex PCR. This table has 65,000 to 85,000 clones, 65% to 70% appearing once. Sequencing used PBMCs. The receptors come from a woman in her twenties or thirties in good health and CMV-seronegative. The CDR3 runs from the conserved cysteine through the conserved F or W. Each record gives: V gene, J gene, D gene, clone size, CDR3 DNA, CDR3 protein. D genes are given only for firm matches. Rows give clone size only sometimes, using once, few, many, or a class for an expanded clone.

>TRBV11-3|TRBJ1-4|-|few
TGTGCCAGCAGCTTGGGAGGGGTTGGCGAAAAACTGTTTTTT
CASSLGGVGEKLFF
>TRBV5-1|TRBJ1-4|TRBD1|medium-sized
TGCGCCAGCAGCTTGTGGGGGACAGGGGGTAATGAAAAACTGTTTTTT
CASSLWGTGGNEKLFF
>TRBV6-4|TRBJ2-1|TRBD2|-
TGTGCCAGCAGTGTGGCTGGACTAGCGGATGAGCAGTTCTTC
CASSVAGLADEQFF
>TRBV7-2|TRBJ1-1|-|-
TGTGCCAGCAGCCCCCAGGGAATGACTGAAGCTTTCTTT
CASSPQGMTEAFF
>TRBV6-5|TRBJ1-4|TRBD1|-
TGTGCCAGCAGTTACAATCCCGGGACAGGGAATGAAAAACTGTTTTTT
CASSYNPGTGNEKLFF
>TRBV5-4|TRBJ2-4|TRBD2|-
TGTGCCAGCAGCCCCTCTCCGGGACTAGGGGACATTCAGTACTTC
CASSPSPGLGDIQYF
>TRBV7-9|TRBJ2-7|-|once
TGTGCCAGCAGCTCCCGACGTAGCGCGGGCTACGAGCAGTACTTC
CASSSRRSAGYEQYF
>TRBV11-2|TRBJ2-2|TRBD2|few
TGTGCCAGCAGGTGGGGGACTAGTTACACCGGGGAGCTGTTTTTT
CASRWGTSYTGELFF
>TRBV6-1|TRBJ2-1|-|-
TGTGCCAGCAGAGCGGACTTTTACAATGAGCAGTTCTTC
CASRADFYNEQFF
>TRBV2|TRBJ2-7|-|-
TGTGCCAGCAGCGAGAAACCCAGGGACATTTGGGTGACCCAATACTACGAGCAGTACTTC
CASSEKPRDIWVTQYYEQYF
>TRBV11-1|TRBJ2-3|-|-
TGTGCCAGCAGCTTGGGGGCAATAAGCACAGATACGCAGTATTTT
CASSLGAISTDTQYF
>TRBV28|TRBJ2-5|TRBD2|-
TGTGCCAGCAGTTTGAGGCTAGCGGGGGGTGAAGAGACCCAGTACTTC
CASSLRLAGGEETQYF
>TRBV10-3|TRBJ2-7|TRBD1|-
TGTGCCATCAGAGACGGACAGGACTCCTCAGAGCAGTACTTC
CAIRDGQDSSEQYF
>TRBV7-2|TRBJ2-5|TRBD2|-
TGTGCCAGCAGCTTAGAACTAGCGGGTTCCCAAGAGACCCAGTACTTC
CASSLELAGSQETQYF
>TRBV4-3|TRBJ2-3|-|once
TGCGCCAGCAGCCAAGGACTTACCGTTCCAACAGATACGCAGTATTTT
CASSQGLTVPTDTQYF
>TRBV7-2|TRBJ2-7|-|-
TGTGCCAGCAGCTTAGATGGGAAGGCGGGGGCCTTCTACGAGCAGTACTTC
CASSLDGKAGAFYEQYF
>TRBV14|TRBJ2-5|-|-
TGTGCCAGCAGCCAAGATTGGCTCCCCGCAGGCACTGTGGCCCAGTACTTC
CASSQDWLPAGTVAQYF
>TRBV5-5|TRBJ1-2|-|-
TGTGCCAGCAGCTACGACTCTTTCTATGGCTACACCTTC
CASSYDSFYGYTF
>TRBV6-1|TRBJ2-7|TRBD1|-
TGTGCCAGCAGGATCGGGACAGGGGGCTACGAGCAGTACTTC
CASRIGTGGYEQYF
>TRBV4-1|TRBJ2-7|-|-
TGCGCCAGCAGCCAAGAAGTCAGGGTTTCCTACGAGCAGTACTTC
CASSQEVRVSYEQYF
>TRBV18|TRBJ2-5|-|-
TGTGCCAGCTCACCGGCGGGGAGGGAGACCCAGTACTTC
CASSPAGRETQYF
>TRBV5-1|TRBJ2-3|TRBD1|few
TGCGCCAGCAGCTTGGGAGGGGGCAGCACAGATACGCAGTATTTT
CASSLGGGSTDTQYF
>TRBV6-4|TRBJ2-5|-|-
TGTGCCAGCAGCGAGACAGGGGAGGGCCAAGAGACCCAGTACTTC
CASSETGEGQETQYF
>TRBV11-3|TRBJ2-1|-|-
TGTGCCAGCAGCGCCCGACTGGAGGTAACCTACAATGAGCAGTTCTTC
CASSARLEVTYNEQFF